Listed here are 18 T cell receptor beta chains from one sample, sequenced in a study of T cell responses to AZD1222 COVID-19 vaccine. Sequencing was performed with immunoSEQ multiplex PCR; in TCRdb, only in-frame clones are kept and a portion is missing. Of some 130,000 clones in the sample, 85% to 90% were seen once. The material sequenced was peripheral blood, taken on day 0 of AZD1222 vaccination. These receptors all come from an adult in good health.

The genes are TRBV28 and TRBJ1-1; D possibly corresponds to TRBD1 (6 bases). The CDR3 consists of 13 residues. CDR1 is MDHEN and CDR2 is SYDVKM in the germline V gene. V was clipped by 8 bases and J by 6 bases, with 16 bases between them. CDR3 loop: CASGGRGFSEAFF. The CDR3 nucleotides read TGTGCCAGCGGGGGCCGAGGGTTTTCTGAAGCTTTCTTT. Full variable domain (outside the CDR3, taken from reference TRBV28 and TRBJ1-1): DVKVTQSSRYLVKRTGEKVFLECVQDMDHENMFWYRQDPGLGLRLIYFSYDVKMKEKGDIPEGYSVSREKKERFSLILESASTNQTSMYLCASGGRGFSEAFFGQGTRLTVV.

Only a few counts were recorded for this clone. The same CDR3 can be traced to other DNA sequences in this sample. The chain combines TRBV5-1 with TRBJ1-6; 7 nucleotides agree with TRBD1. The germline V gene has CDR1 SGHRS and CDR2 YFSETQ. V trimming: 1 base; J trimming: 7 bases; junction bases outside the gene matches: 2. The CDR3 runs 14 residues. The CDR3 here is CASSLQGENSPLHF. The DNA for the CDR3 is TGCGCCAGCAGCTTGCAGGGGGAGAATTCACCCCTCCACTTT.

The chain couples TRBV10-3 to TRBJ2-2; a weak D match, TRBD1 (5 bases). The germline V and J ends were trimmed by 2 bases and 0 bases, with 13 bases remaining between them. Germline V CDR1 and CDR2: ENHRY, SYGVKD. This CDR3 is built from 17 residues. The CDR3 DNA sequence: TGTGCCATCAGTGAGCCTCGACAGAGACCGAACACCGGGGAGCTGTTTTTT. Residues: CAISEPRQRPNTGELFF.

The chain links TRBV27 to TRBJ1-5; D gene uncertain. Trimming stripped 3 bases from V and 7 bases from J, with 13 bases between. CDR3 length: 14 amino acids. Per germline, CDR1 MNHEY and CDR2 SMNVEV (reference sequence). CDR3 in amino acids: CASSFLGSGQPQHF. CDR3 DNA sequence: TGTGCCAGCAGTTTTCTGGGTTCGGGGCAGCCCCAGCATTTT.

A few counts support this clone. This chain uses TRBV24-1 with TRBJ1-1, with unresolved D. Germline CDR1 reads KGHDR; CDR2 reads SFDVKD. The CDR3 length is 15 residues. The V gene lost 1 base and the J gene lost 3 bases, with 11 bases spanning the gap. Written as DNA, the CDR3 is TGTGCCACCAGTGATTTTAAGGCGAAGGACACTGAAGCTTTCTTT. Its protein is CATSDFKAKDTEAFF.

V and J are TRBV5-6 and TRBJ2-7, with TRBD1 identical over 9 bases. J lost 3 bases, V lost 4 bases, and 8 bases had no gene match. The CDR3 is made up of 15 amino acids. Germline V gene lookup returns CDR1 SGHDT and CDR2 YYEEEE. CDR3 in DNA: TGTGCCAGCAGCCCAATTGGACAGGGGAGCTACGAGCAGTACTTC. It is translated as CASSPIGQGSYEQYF.

This clone was found once. V is TRBV7-9 and J is TRBJ2-4; D unclear. This CDR3 region has 13 residues. Trimming removed 5 bases from V and 0 bases from J, with 5 bases in between. Per the germline V gene, CDR1 is SEHNR and CDR2 is FQNEAQ (reference sequence). The CDR3 sequence: CASSPIAKNIQYF. CDR3 nucleotides: TGTGCCAGCAGCCCGATAGCCAAAAACATTCAGTACTTC.

The V call is TRBV11-2, the J call TRBJ1-1; D is undetermined. V lost 2 bases, J lost 0 bases, and 13 bases lay in between. Germline V gives CDR1 SGHAT, CDR2 FQNNGV. CDR3 size: 16 residues. The DNA for the CDR3 is TGTGCCAGCAGCTTATCAGCAGGTTTTCTGAACACTGAAGCTTTCTTT. The encoded protein is CASSLSAGFLNTEAFF.

The chain has TRBV6-5 and TRBJ1-1, with 7 positions matching TRBD1. The V gene's germline CDR1 is MNHEY and CDR2 SVGAGI. The CDR3 has 14 residues. The J segment lost 1 base and the V segment lost 6 bases, leaving 5 bases of the junction unmatched. The CDR3 region has the DNA TGTGCCAGCAGCCTCGGGACAGAGAACACTGAAGCTTTCTTT. Amino acid sequence: CASSLGTENTEAFF.

The rearrangement uses TRBV5-1 and TRBJ2-5, with unresolved D. Germline V gene data show CDR1 as SGHRS and CDR2 as YFSETQ. The CDR3 runs 12 residues. V lost 1 base, J lost 4 bases, and 5 bases lay in between. The chain's CDR3 is CASSLPSETQYF. CDR3 DNA: TGCGCCAGCAGCTTGCCCTCAGAGACCCAGTACTTC.

This clone showed up just once. The chain couples TRBV13 to TRBJ1-3, with D perhaps matching TRBD1 (5 bases). The CDR3 totals 15 residues. Germline CDR1 PRHDT, CDR2 FYEKMQ (reference sequence). Trimming pared 1 base from V and 2 bases from J, leaving 9 bases between. Written as DNA, the CDR3 is TGTGCCAGCAGCTTAGAAGGGGCCCCTGGAAACACCATATATTTT. It yields the protein CASSLEGAPGNTIYF.

This clone turned up a few times. The CDR3 protein is CASTPAGVLKLFF. DNA of the CDR3: TGTGCCAGCACCCCCGCTGGTGTACTTAAACTGTTTTTT. V is TRBV7-9 and J is TRBJ1-4; no clear D gene. There are 13 residues in the CDR3. Germline CDR1 reads SEHNR; CDR2 reads FQNEAQ (reference sequence). The V end lost 7 bases, the J end lost 11 bases, and 17 bases lay between the germline ends. Full variable domain (rest looked up from reference TRBV7-9 and TRBJ1-4): DTGVSQNPRHKITKRGQNVTFRCDPISEHNRLYWYRQTLGQGPEFLTYFQNEAQLEKSRLLSDRFSAERPKGSFSTLEIQRTEQGDSAMYLCASTPAGVLKLFFGSGTQLSVL.

This chain uses TRBV7-2 with TRBJ1-5; 7 nucleotides match TRBD1. The germline gives CDR1 SGHTA, CDR2 FQGNSA. V lost 4 bases and J lost 5; bases outside the gene matches: 5. This CDR3 contains 14 residues. The DNA of the CDR3 is TGTGCCAGCAGCTCGACAGGGTCCGATCAGCCCCAGCATTTT. This translates into CASSSTGSDQPQHF.

This chain links TRBV5-6 with TRBJ2-1, with D tentatively TRBD1 (5 bases). This CDR3 has 15 amino acids. CDR1 SGHDT and CDR2 YYEEEE come from the germline V gene. Trimming cost V 2 bases and J 4 bases, with 13 bases left between them. Here the CDR3 reads CASSFAPDRYNEQFF. The CDR3 nucleotides read TGTGCCAGCAGCTTCGCCCCAGACAGATACAATGAGCAGTTCTTC.

CDR3 loop: CASSIRNQPQHF. In nucleotides, the CDR3 is TGTGCCAGTAGTATACGCAATCAGCCCCAGCATTTT. V is TRBV19 and J is TRBJ1-5, with no clear D. This CDR3 region has 12 residues. Germline values: CDR1 LNHDA, CDR2 SQIVND (reference sequence). Trimming pared 2 bases from V and 2 bases from J, leaving 1 base between. Full variable domain (rest looked up from reference TRBV19 and TRBJ1-5): DGGITQSPKYLFRKEGQNVTLSCEQNLNHDAMYWYRQDPGQGLRLIYYSQIVNDFQKGDIAEGYSVSREKKESFPLTVTSAQKNPTAFYLCASSIRNQPQHFGDGTRLSIL.

This sequence joins TRBV30 and TRBJ2-5; no clear D gene. Trimming shortened V by 3 bases and J by 6 bases, and 11 bases separated the two germline ends. CDR1 is GTSNPN and CDR2 is SVGIG in the germline V gene (reference sequence). This CDR3 is built from 12 residues. The CDR3 region is CAWSSRKKTQYF. In nucleotides, the CDR3 is TGTGCCTGGAGCTCCCGAAAGAAGACCCAGTACTTC.

The chain employs TRBV6-2 or TRBV6-3 and TRBJ1-1; D might be TRBD1 (5 bases). Trimming left V 2 bases short and J 2 bases short, with 21 bases between. Germline values: CDR1 MNHEY, CDR2 SVGEGT. There are 18 residues in the CDR3. The CDR3 loop is CASSYKIGPGQPNTEAFF. The CDR3 bases are TGTGCCAGCAGTTACAAGATCGGGCCAGGGCAGCCCAACACTGAAGCTTTCTTT.

The genes are TRBV28 and TRBJ2-7; D perhaps matches TRBD1 (6 bases). This CDR3 is built from 13 residues. The germline gives CDR1 MDHEN, CDR2 SYDVKM. Deletions cut 6 bases from V and 4 bases from J, with 13 bases between. For the CDR3, the DNA is TGTGCCAGCAGGCCAGGGGCAGGGTACGAGCAGTACTTC. Its protein is CASRPGAGYEQYF. The entire variable domain, with the rest obtained from reference TRBV28 and TRBJ2-7, is as follows: DVKVTQSSRYLVKRTGEKVFLECVQDMDHENMFWYRQDPGLGLRLIYFSYDVKMKEKGDIPEGYSVSREKKERFSLILESASTNQTSMYLCASRPGAGYEQYFGPGTRLTVT.